Following are 20 T cell receptor beta chains from one sample sequenced in a study of glioma-infiltrating T cells. Amplification of TCR alpha and beta CDR3 regions from RNA used iRepertoire nested multiplex PCR. MiXCR, applied by TCRdb to the multiplex PCR reads, yields one record per CDR3 protein. Of over 100,000 distinct CDR3 sequences in the sample, 20% to 30% were seen once. The sample consisted of glioma tissue, nonneoplastic brain tissue, or PBMCs (not recorded which). The receptors were sampled from a human donor with low-grade glioma or glioblastoma, undergoing nonglioma brain surgery, or in good health (not recorded which).

This clonotype was counted ten times or more. The chain joins TRBV6-1 to TRBJ2-7, with D possibly called TRBD1 or TRBD2 (5 bases each). Germline CDR1 is MNHNS and CDR2 is SASEGT. This CDR3 has 11 amino acids. V was trimmed by 5 bases and J by 7 bases, leaving 9 bases between them. The CDR3 protein is CASSHEGEQYF. In DNA form, the CDR3 reads TGTGCCAGCAGTCATGAGGGGGAGCAGTACTTC.

The chain employs TRBV2 and TRBJ1-6; D ambiguous. V lost 2 bases and J lost 14, with 4 bases in between. This CDR3 spans 10 amino acids. CDR1 and CDR2 (germline): SNHLY, FYNNEI. The CDR3 DNA sequence: TGTGCCAGCAGTGAATATACCCTCCACTTT. Translation gives CASSEYTLHF. Full variable domain (rest looked up from reference TRBV2 and TRBJ1-6): EPEVTQTPSHQVTQMGQEVILRCVPISNHLYFYWYRQILGQKVEFLVSFYNNEISEKSEIFDDQFSVERPDGSNFTLKIRSTKLEDSAMYFCASSEYTLHFGNGTRLTVT.

Ten or more counts support this clonotype. The chain has TRBV10-3 and TRBJ2-1; 10 nucleotides agree with TRBD2. The germline CDR1 and CDR2 sequences are ENHRY and SYGVKD. V trimming: 2 bases; J trimming: 8 bases; junction bases outside the gene matches: 15. CDR3 length equals 18 residues. The CDR3 loop reads CAISEPRKVSGGAHEQFF. In DNA form, the CDR3 reads TGTGCCATCAGTGAGCCCCGAAAAGTCAGCGGGGGGGCCCATGAGCAGTTCTTC.

In regard to this clonotype: One base away lies a much larger clone, so this may be a sequencing read error. This sequence joins TRBV29-1 and TRBJ1-1; perhaps TRBD1 as D (5 bases). Looked up from germline, CDR1 is SQVTM and CDR2 is ANQGSEA. The CDR3 sequence is 12 residues long. The CDR3 region is CSVVEGREEDFF. CDR3 bases: TGCAGCGTTGTCGAGGGGCGGGAGGAAGATTTCTTT. Using reference TRBV29-1 and TRBJ1-1 for the parts outside the CDR3, the full variable domain is SAVISQKPSRDICQRGTSLTIQCQVDSQVTMMFWYRQQPGQSLTLIATANQGSEATYESGFVIDKFPISRPNLTFSTLTVSNMSPEDSSIYLCSVVEGREEDFFGQGTRLTVV.

In its sample, this clonotype was seen many times. This rearrangement joins TRBV27 to TRBJ1-1; TRBD1 agrees at 7 bases. The germline gives CDR1 MNHEY, CDR2 SMNVEV (reference sequence). The CDR3 has 14 residues. V dropped 5 bases and J dropped 4; count of bases not matched to a gene: 7. CDR3 in DNA: TGTGCCAGCAGTCCGACGACAGGGACCACTGAAGCTTTCTTT. Translation: CASSPTTGTTEAFF.

This clonotype showed up just a few times. V is TRBV7-9 and J is TRBJ2-3, with D uncertain. V was trimmed by 5 bases and J by 2 bases, leaving 5 bases between them. This CDR3 region has 12 residues. Germline loops: CDR1 SEHNR, CDR2 FQNEAQ (reference sequence). The CDR3 protein is CASSGDTDTQYF. The CDR3 region has the DNA TGTGCCAGCAGCGGAGACACAGATACGCAGTATTTT.

This clonotype has a count of ten or more. V usage is TRBV28 and J usage is TRBJ2-3, with 8 bases identical to TRBD2. The CDR3 has 16 residues. V shed 3 bases and J 1 base; nucleotides not matched to a gene: 6. In germline, CDR1 is MDHEN, CDR2 SYDVKM. CDR3 sequence reads: CASSFPAGVGTDTQYF. The CDR3 nucleotides are TGTGCCAGCAGTTTCCCAGCGGGGGTGGGCACAGATACGCAGTATTTT.

This clonotype was detected many times. The chain recombines TRBV6-1 with TRBJ2-7, with D perhaps being TRBD1 or TRBD2 (5 bases each). Trimming pared 7 bases from V and 1 base from J, leaving 11 bases between. This CDR3 contains 13 residues. CDR1 and CDR2 (germline): MNHNS, SASEGT. CDR3 amino acids: CASTPGPSYEQYF. In DNA, the CDR3 is TGTGCCAGCACCCCGGGACCATCCTACGAGCAGTACTTC.

This clonotype was seen a few times. Just one base apart from a much larger clone, this may be a read error. V gene TRBV28 combines with J gene TRBJ2-1, with D unclear. The CDR3 contains 11 residues. With 10 bases removed from V and 10 bases from J, the gap between germline ends came to 14 bases. Germline V gene data show CDR1 as MDHEN and CDR2 as SYDVKM. The CDR3 bases are TGTGCCACCCTCTCCCCCTTCGAGCAGTTCTTC. It codes for CATLSPFEQFF.

This clonotype was seen only a few times. The rearrangement links TRBV19 to TRBJ1-2, with TRBD1 matching over 7 bases. The CDR3 runs 15 residues. CDR1 is LNHDA and CDR2 is SQIVND in the germline V gene (reference sequence). V was clipped by 4 bases and J by 0 bases; unmatched bases: 5. The CDR3 spells CASSTQGTANYGYTF. For the CDR3, the DNA is TGTGCCAGTAGTACCCAGGGGACAGCTAACTATGGCTACACCTTC.

This clonotype was picked up many times. The chain employs TRBV6-1 and TRBJ2-7, with D maybe TRBD2 (5 bases). Trimming removed 5 bases at V and 3 bases at J, with 11 bases between. The CDR3 is 13 amino acids. The germline V gene has CDR1 MNHNS and CDR2 SASEGT. The CDR3 loop reads CASSSGRIYEQYF. In DNA, the CDR3 is TGTGCCAGCAGTTCGGGAAGAATCTACGAGCAGTACTTC.

In its sample, this clonotype was seen many times. The chain carries TRBV6-2 or TRBV6-3 and TRBJ2-7; tentative D call: TRBD1 (6 bases). Germline V gene data show CDR1 as MNHEY and CDR2 as SVGEGT. The CDR3 spans 15 residues. The germline V and J ends were trimmed by 5 bases and 4 bases, with 18 bases remaining between them. The CDR3 nucleotides are TGTGCCAGCAGTGGATCGGGACATCTTCAGTACGAGCAGTACTTC. It specifies CASSGSGHLQYEQYF.

This clonotype was seen at least ten times. The rearrangement uses TRBV28 and TRBJ1-1; 8 bases are a match to TRBD1. This CDR3 has 12 amino acids. In germline, CDR1 is MDHEN, CDR2 SYDVKM. V lost 6 bases and J lost 11; bases outside the gene matches: 8. The CDR3 DNA follows: TGTGCCAGCAGGAGCGGCCAGGGGGCGGCTTTCTTT. Translating it yields CASRSGQGAAFF.

This clonotype was found many times. The rearrangement uses TRBV11-2 and TRBJ2-7; D ambiguous. Germline loops: CDR1 SGHAT, CDR2 FQNNGV. The ends were cut back, 1 base at V and 0 bases at J, with 4 bases in the middle. CDR3 length equals 13 residues. The CDR3 sequence is CASSLGASYEQYF. CDR3 bases: TGTGCCAGCAGCTTAGGGGCCTCCTACGAGCAGTACTTC.

This clonotype occurred many times. The CDR3 loop is CATSRDEDEQYF. DNA of the CDR3: TGTGCCACCAGCAGAGATGAGGACGAGCAGTACTTC. The rearrangement joins TRBV15 to TRBJ2-7; no firm D call. CDR3 length: 12 residues. Trimming removed 0 bases at V and 5 bases at J, with 5 bases between. CDR1 and CDR2 (germline): LNHNV, YYDKDF (reference sequence). The full variable domain, completed using reference TRBV15 and TRBJ2-7, is DAMVIQNPRYQVTQFGKPVTLSCSQTLNHNVMYWYQQKSSQAPKLLFHYYDKDFNNEADTPDNFQSRRPNTSFCFLDIRSPGLGDTAMYLCATSRDEDEQYFGPGTRLTVT.

This clonotype was counted many times. CDR3 DNA sequence: TGTGCCAGCAGCCGGGGACAGGGGGCTTATGGCTACACCTTC. Translating it yields CASSRGQGAYGYTF. V gene TRBV14 combines with J gene TRBJ1-2, with TRBD1 identical over 12 bases. The V gene's germline CDR1 is SGHDN and CDR2 FVKESK. The trim removed 4 bases at V and 5 bases at J, leaving 2 bases unmatched. The CDR3 has 14 residues.

The rearrangement links TRBV2 to TRBJ2-7; 9 bases map to TRBD2. Germline trimming cut 3 bases from V and 6 bases from J; bases unmatched to any gene: 12. The CDR3 covers 16 residues. The V gene's germline CDR1 is SNHLY and CDR2 FYNNEI. The CDR3 DNA follows: TGTGCCAGCAGTGAGCATCATCTAGCGGGGTTAGGCGAGCAGTACTTC. Encoded protein: CASSEHHLAGLGEQYF.

This clonotype has at least ten counts. The rearrangement uses TRBV6-5 and TRBJ2-3, with a tentative D call TRBD1 (6 bases). Germline values: CDR1 MNHEY, CDR2 SVGAGI. CDR3 size: 14 residues. V was clipped by 1 base and J by 4 bases, with 9 bases between them. CDR3 region: CASSYFGGPDTQYF. CDR3 nucleotide sequence: TGTGCCAGCAGTTACTTTGGGGGCCCAGATACGCAGTATTTT.

This clonotype was seen at least ten times. The chain recombines TRBV20-1 with TRBJ2-1; 9 bases are a match to TRBD2. The length of the CDR3 is 13 residues. Germline CDR1 and CDR2: DFQATT and SNEGSKA (reference sequence). V lost 1 base, J lost 7 bases, and 2 bases stayed unmatched. This CDR3 is CSARVLAGNEQFF. CDR3 nucleotides: TGCAGTGCTAGAGTCCTAGCGGGGAATGAGCAGTTCTTC.

This clonotype was observed at least ten times. The chain recombines TRBV7-2 with TRBJ2-3, with 9 bases matching TRBD1. Germline loops: CDR1 SGHTA, CDR2 FQGNSA. V was clipped by 2 bases and J by 4 bases; unmatched bases: 1. This CDR3 is 14 amino acids long. CDR3 sequence reads: CASSLTGGADTQYF. CDR3 DNA: TGTGCCAGCAGCTTAACAGGGGGCGCAGATACGCAGTATTTT.